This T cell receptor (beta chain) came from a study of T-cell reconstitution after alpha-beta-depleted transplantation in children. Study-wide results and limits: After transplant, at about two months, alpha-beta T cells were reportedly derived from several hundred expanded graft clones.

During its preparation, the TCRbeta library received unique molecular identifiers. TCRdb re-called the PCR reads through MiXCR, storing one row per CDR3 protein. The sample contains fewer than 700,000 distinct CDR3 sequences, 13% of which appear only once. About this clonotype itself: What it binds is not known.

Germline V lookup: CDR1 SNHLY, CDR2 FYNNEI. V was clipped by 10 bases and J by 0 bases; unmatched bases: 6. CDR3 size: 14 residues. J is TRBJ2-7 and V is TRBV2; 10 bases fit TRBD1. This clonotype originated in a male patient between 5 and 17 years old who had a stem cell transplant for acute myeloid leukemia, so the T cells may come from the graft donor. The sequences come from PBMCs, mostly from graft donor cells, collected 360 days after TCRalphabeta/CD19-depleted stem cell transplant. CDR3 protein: CAIWRDRGSYEQYF. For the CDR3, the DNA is TGTGCCATCTGGAGGGACAGGGGCTCCTACGAGCAGTACTTC.